This T cell receptor beta chain was obtained from a study of cytomegalovirus exposure and HLA in healthy donors. General study findings and limits: Immune exposure data for these donors was limited to CMV serostatus.

PCR was performed using 60 Vbeta and 13 Jbeta primers. Using immunoSEQ multiplex PCR, the repertoire was profiled, and TCRdb retains in-frame clones only, with some absent. The sample comprises more than 95,000 clones, more than 70% of which are singletons, and 2.1% rests with the top ten. About this clone itself: Its antigen is as yet unknown.

The TCR originated in a man aged 25 to 45 in good health and CMV-seronegative. The sequencing sample was made of PBMCs.

The CDR3 nucleotides are TGTGCCAGCAGTGGAGCAGGGAGGCGCGAGACCCAGTACTTC. Encoded protein: CASSGAGRRETQYF. V usage is TRBV2 and J usage is TRBJ2-5; maybe TRBD2 (6 bases). Germline CDR1 reads SNHLY; CDR2 reads FYNNEI. This CDR3 is built from 14 residues. The germline V and J ends were trimmed by 4 bases and 5 bases, with 14 bases remaining between them.